The 21 T cell receptor beta chains presented below share a single source sample, sequenced in a study of blood T cell repertoires in COVID-19 (TCRdb year 2020). Preparation of the library involved the immunoSEQ multiplex PCR assay. Held by TCRdb, this immuneACCESS table contains in-frame sequences only and omits some clones. Under half of the omission traces to an unresolved V gene where checked; the cause of the rest is unknown. The sample has about 75,000 clones on record, around 74% of them singletons. Of the sample, roughly 5.9% falls within the top ten clones. The sample taken for sequencing was peripheral blood. The receptors here all came from a woman aged 80 or over with active or convalescent COVID-19.

The V gene is TRBV6-1, the J gene TRBJ2-2; 7 bases agree with TRBD1. The CDR3 totals 17 residues. J was trimmed by 3 bases and V by 4 bases; bases with no gene match: 11. The V gene's germline CDR1 is MNHNS and CDR2 SASEGT. The chain's CDR3 is CASSARQGILDTGELFF. The CDR3 DNA follows: TGTGCCAGCAGTGCCCGACAGGGAATCCTGGACACCGGGGAGCTGTTTTTT.

V usage is TRBV7-8 and J usage is TRBJ2-7; D perhaps matches TRBD2 (6 bases). The V and J ends lost 2 bases and 0 bases respectively, with 17 bases between them. This CDR3 is 17 amino acids long. CDR1 and CDR2 (germline): SGHVS, FQNEAQ. The CDR3 is CASSLKPVVEGSYEQYF. CDR3 in DNA: TGTGCCAGCAGCTTAAAGCCGGTAGTGGAGGGCTCCTACGAGCAGTACTTC. The full variable domain, rest sourced from reference TRBV7-8 and TRBJ2-7, is GAGVSQSPRYKVAKRGQDVALRCDPISGHVSLFWYQQALGQGPEFLTYFQNEAQLDKSGLPSDRFFAERPEGSVSTLKIQRTQQEDSAVYLCASSLKPVVEGSYEQYFGPGTRLTVT.

The chain combines TRBV6-6 with TRBJ2-1; 9 bases fit TRBD2. CDR3 length: 16 residues. The germline V gene has CDR1 MNHNY and CDR2 SVGAGI (reference sequence). With 5 bases clipped from V and 9 bases from J, the junction kept 14 bases outside the gene matches. The CDR3 bases are TGTGCCAGCAGTAACCGCATAGCGGGAGAGAGGGTTGAGCAGTTCTTC. This sequence encodes CASSNRIAGERVEQFF.

The rearrangement links TRBV7-2 to TRBJ1-2; D is ambiguous. Per germline, CDR1 SGHTA and CDR2 FQGNSA. V was trimmed by 2 bases and J by 4 bases, leaving 5 bases between them. The CDR3 is made up of 12 amino acids. The DNA of the CDR3 is TGTGCCAGCAGCTTATCCAGCTATGGCTACACCTTC. Translating gives CASSLSSYGYTF.

In DNA, the CDR3 is TGTGCCAGCAGCTACTCGACAGGGTGGGAGTATTTT. Translation gives CASSYSTGWEYF. V and J are TRBV7-9 and TRBJ2-3; 7 bases align to TRBD1. Trimming removed 4 bases from V and 13 bases from J; junction bases left unmatched: 8. This CDR3 spans 12 amino acids. Germline lookup yields CDR1 SEHNR and CDR2 FQNEAQ (reference sequence).

This clone has just one count. This chain links TRBV18 with TRBJ2-7, with 7 bases that match TRBD1. CDR1 and CDR2 from the germline V gene are KGHSH and LQKENI. J lost 2 bases, V lost 3 bases, and 4 bases had no gene match. CDR3 length equals 14 residues. The DNA of the CDR3 is TGTGCCAGCTCACCCCGGACAGGTACCTACGAGCAGTACTTC. It translates to CASSPRTGTYEQYF.

This clone has a count of ten or more. This chain joins TRBV4-3 and TRBJ2-1, with D tentatively TRBD2 (7 bases). Trimming stripped 0 bases from V and 14 bases from J, with 20 bases between. CDR1 and CDR2 (germline): LGHNA, YSLEER. The CDR3 spans 15 residues. The CDR3 sequence is CASSQERGGTFAEFF. The DNA for the CDR3 is TGCGCCAGCAGCCAAGAGAGGGGGGGAACATTCGCGGAGTTCTTC.

The CDR3 nucleotides read TGTGCCAGCAACCCGACAGGGGGCCTGAACACTGAAGCTTTCTTT. Amino acids: CASNPTGGLNTEAFF. The chain couples TRBV9 to TRBJ1-1; 10 bases line up with TRBD1. The CDR3 consists of 15 residues. Trimming at V came to 6 bases and at J to 0 bases, leaving 5 bases not matched to a gene. Germline CDR1 is SGDLS and CDR2 is YYNGEE.

The chain employs TRBV10-2 and TRBJ2-1, with TRBD2 matching 9 bases. This CDR3 region has 14 residues. Germline lookup yields CDR1 WSHSY and CDR2 SAAADI. V lost 7 bases to trimming and J lost 5 bases; unmatched junction nucleotides: 6. This chain's CDR3 is CASMTAGGNNEQFF. CDR3 DNA sequence: TGCGCCAGCATGACAGCGGGGGGTAACAATGAGCAGTTCTTC.

The chain's CDR3 is CASSPRQGGTEAFF. DNA of the CDR3: TGCGCCAGCAGCCCAAGACAGGGCGGGACTGAAGCTTTCTTT. This sequence joins TRBV4-3 and TRBJ1-1, with TRBD1 matching 7 bases. The trim removed 4 bases at V and 5 bases at J, leaving 7 bases unmatched. This CDR3 comprises 14 residues. The germline gives CDR1 LGHNA, CDR2 YSLEER.

The V gene is TRBV5-5, the J gene TRBJ1-1; D may be TRBD1 (6 bases). The CDR3 totals 15 residues. Per the germline V gene, CDR1 is SGHKS and CDR2 is YYEKEE (reference sequence). V was shortened by 3 bases and J by 0 bases, with 12 bases between the two germline ends. The CDR3 protein is CASSSAGGLNTEAFF. CDR3 coding DNA: TGTGCCAGCAGCTCGGCTGGGGGCTTGAACACTGAAGCTTTCTTT.

The CDR3 region is CASSRTANSNQPQHF. CDR3 sequence (DNA): TGTGCCAGCAGCCGGACAGCGAATAGCAATCAGCCCCAGCATTTT. This rearrangement joins TRBV7-8 to TRBJ1-5, with D possibly being TRBD1 (6 bases). V was cut by 5 bases and J by 0 bases, with 11 bases left in between. This CDR3 contains 15 residues. CDR1 is SGHVS, CDR2 FQNEAQ, per germline.

The chain combines TRBV5-4 with TRBJ2-4; a possible D gene is TRBD2 (7 bases). The germline V and J ends were trimmed by 1 base and 1 base, with 15 bases remaining between them. The CDR3 runs 17 residues. Germline assignment: CDR1 SGHNT and CDR2 YYREEE (reference sequence). CDR3 amino acids: CASSLTGGYLAKNIQYF. The DNA of the CDR3 is TGTGCCAGCAGCTTGACGGGGGGCTACTTGGCCAAAAACATTCAGTACTTC.

The rearrangement joins TRBV10-3 to TRBJ2-7, with 8 bases matching TRBD2. The CDR3 totals 14 residues. Germline assignment: CDR1 ENHRY and CDR2 SYGVKD. Losses at the gene ends were 6 bases for V and 0 bases for J; bases not matched to a gene: 4. The CDR3 protein is CAIRPGLASYEQYF. For the CDR3, the DNA is TGTGCCATCAGACCTGGACTAGCCTCCTACGAGCAGTACTTC.

This clone was recorded a few times. The DNA of the CDR3 is TGTGCCAGCCACAGGGGGCGGCCAGATACGCAGTATTTT. As protein: CASHRGRPDTQYF. The chain combines TRBV2 with TRBJ2-3; 9 bases are a match to TRBD1. Germline V gene sequence: CDR1 SNHLY, CDR2 FYNNEI. The trim removed 8 bases at V and 4 bases at J, leaving 4 bases unmatched. The CDR3 is 13 amino acids.

The chain carries TRBV19 and TRBJ2-1; D is possibly TRBD2 (6 bases). The V gene lost 3 bases and the J gene lost 7 bases, with 13 bases spanning the gap. The CDR3 is 14 amino acids. Germline lookup yields CDR1 LNHDA and CDR2 SQIVND (reference sequence). The CDR3 DNA follows: TGTGCCAGTAGTATGAATTGGGGGGTTAATGAGCAGTTCTTC. It codes for CASSMNWGVNEQFF.

The chain combines TRBV19 with TRBJ2-2; D may be TRBD2 (5 bases). The germline CDR1 and CDR2 sequences are LNHDA and SQIVND (reference sequence). V was trimmed by 3 bases and J by 0 bases, leaving 11 bases between them. This CDR3 region has 16 residues. The CDR3 DNA sequence: TGTGCCAGTAGTATCGGGGTAGCTGCGAACACCGGGGAGCTGTTTTTT. It translates to CASSIGVAANTGELFF.

The chain couples TRBV2 to TRBJ1-1, with D possibly being TRBD1 (5 bases). Germline CDR1 reads SNHLY; CDR2 reads FYNNEI. V dropped 8 bases and J dropped 5 bases, with 21 bases sitting between them. The CDR3 length is 15 residues. This CDR3 reads CASHKGLPGGTEAFF. The CDR3 coding sequence is TGTGCCAGCCATAAGGGACTCCCGGGAGGGACTGAAGCTTTCTTT.

The rearrangement links TRBV30 to TRBJ1-4, with TRBD1 matching 10 bases. Trimming removed 5 bases from V and 3 bases from J; junction bases left unmatched: 9. Germline-derived CDR1 and CDR2 are GTSNPN and SVGIG (reference sequence). The CDR3 loop spans 16 amino acids. The CDR3 region is CAWSGTGVVSNEKLFF. In nucleotides, the CDR3 is TGTGCCTGGTCCGGGACAGGGGTTGTTTCTAATGAAAAACTGTTTTTT.

This clone showed up just a few times. The chain joins TRBV19 to TRBJ1-1, with D unclear. Looked up from germline, CDR1 is LNHDA and CDR2 is SQIVND (reference sequence). Between the trimmed V and J ends, which lost 0 bases and 1 base, there was a span of 9 bases. This CDR3 has 15 amino acids. The CDR3 region is CASSIDRRQNTEAFF. The CDR3 DNA follows: TGTGCCAGTAGTATAGATCGGAGGCAGAACACTGAAGCTTTCTTT.

The CDR3 loop is CSASWPITGELFF. The CDR3 coding sequence is TGCAGTGCTAGTTGGCCGATCACCGGGGAGCTGTTTTTT. V is TRBV20-1 and J is TRBJ2-2, with no clear D. The CDR3 has 13 amino acids. CDR1 DFQATT and CDR2 SNEGSKA come from the germline V gene (reference sequence). Trimming shortened V by 3 bases and J by 4 bases, and 9 bases separated the two germline ends.